This paragraph reports one T cell receptor (beta chain). Blood genomic DNA input for TRB amplification was roughly 250-500 ng. Multiplex PCR with BIOMED2 TRB-A/B primer pools amplified TRB rearrangements. TCRdb analysed the multiplex PCR reads with MiXCR anew, one entry per CDR3 protein. The data hold about 3,200 distinct CDR3 sequences, with roughly 27% observed a single time. The data derive from a study of T and B cells in COVID-19 patients. CDR3 size: 14 residues. V was cut by 6 bases and J by 5 bases, with 16 bases left in between. In germline, CDR1 is DFQATT, CDR2 SNEGSKA (reference sequence). This TCR was recovered from a human donor with active COVID-19. The donor label of this sample is uncertain. Material for sequencing was blood. This sequence joins TRBV20-1 and TRBJ1-4, with TRBD1 as a possible D gene (5 bases). The DNA of the CDR3 is TGCAGTGCCGAGAGGGGACGGCGAAATGAAAAACTGTTTTTT. It specifies CSAERGRRNEKLFF.